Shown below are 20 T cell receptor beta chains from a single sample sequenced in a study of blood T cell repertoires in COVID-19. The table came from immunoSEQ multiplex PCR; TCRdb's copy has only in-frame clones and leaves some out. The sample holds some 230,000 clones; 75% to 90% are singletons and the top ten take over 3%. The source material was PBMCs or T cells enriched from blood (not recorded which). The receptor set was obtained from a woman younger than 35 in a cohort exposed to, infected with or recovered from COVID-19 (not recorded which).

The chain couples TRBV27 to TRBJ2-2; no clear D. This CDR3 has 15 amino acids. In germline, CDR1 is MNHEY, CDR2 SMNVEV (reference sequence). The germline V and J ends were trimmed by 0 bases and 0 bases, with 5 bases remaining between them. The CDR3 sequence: CASSLSRTNTGELFF. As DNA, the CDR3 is TGTGCCAGCAGTTTATCGAGGACGAACACCGGGGAGCTGTTTTTT.

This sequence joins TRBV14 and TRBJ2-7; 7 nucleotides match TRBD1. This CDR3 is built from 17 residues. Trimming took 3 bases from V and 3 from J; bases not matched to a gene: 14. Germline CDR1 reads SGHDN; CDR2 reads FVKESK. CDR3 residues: CASSQPRQGSIYYEQYF. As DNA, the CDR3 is TGTGCCAGCAGCCAGCCCAGACAGGGTTCCATTTACTACGAGCAGTACTTC. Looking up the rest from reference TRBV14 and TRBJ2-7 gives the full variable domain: EAGVTQFPSHSVIEKGQTVTLRCDPISGHDNLYWYRRVMGKEIKFLLHFVKESKQDESGMPNNRFLAERTGGTYSTLKVQPAELEDSGVYFCASSQPRQGSIYYEQYFGPGTRLTVT.

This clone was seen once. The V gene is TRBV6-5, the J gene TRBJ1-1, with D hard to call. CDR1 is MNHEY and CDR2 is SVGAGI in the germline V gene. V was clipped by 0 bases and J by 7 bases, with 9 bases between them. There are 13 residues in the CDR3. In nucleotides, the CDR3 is TGTGCCAGCAGTTACTCTCGAGTCGGTGAAGCTTTCTTT. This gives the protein CASSYSRVGEAFF.

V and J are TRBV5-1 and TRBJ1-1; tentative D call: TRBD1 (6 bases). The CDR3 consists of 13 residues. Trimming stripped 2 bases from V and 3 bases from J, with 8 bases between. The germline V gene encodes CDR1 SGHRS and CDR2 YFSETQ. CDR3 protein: CASSFKGDTEAFF. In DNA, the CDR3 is TGCGCCAGCAGCTTCAAGGGGGACACTGAAGCTTTCTTT.

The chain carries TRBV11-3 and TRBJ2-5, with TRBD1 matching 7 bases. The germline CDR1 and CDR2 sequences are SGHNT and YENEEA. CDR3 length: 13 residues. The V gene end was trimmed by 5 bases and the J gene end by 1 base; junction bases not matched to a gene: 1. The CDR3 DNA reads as TGTGCCAGCAGCCGGGACAGCCAAGAGACCCAGTACTTC. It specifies CASSRDSQETQYF.

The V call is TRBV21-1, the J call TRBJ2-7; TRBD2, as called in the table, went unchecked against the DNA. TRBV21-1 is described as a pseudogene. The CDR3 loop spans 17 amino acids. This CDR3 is CASSKLGPLALSYEQYF. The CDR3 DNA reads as TGTGCCAGCAGCAAGTTAGGACCCCTAGCATTATCCTACGAGCAGTACTTC.

The CDR3 coding sequence is TGTGCCAGCGTCCCGATGGTAGCGGGAGGAGAGACCCAGTACTTC. This gives the protein CASVPMVAGGETQYF. The chain carries TRBV3-1 (or the pseudogene TRBV3-2) and TRBJ2-5; 10 bases are shared with TRBD2. J gave up 4 bases and V 8 bases, and 10 bases lay outside the gene matches. Germline loops: CDR1 LGHDT, CDR2 YNNKEL (reference sequence). The CDR3 extends over 15 amino acids.

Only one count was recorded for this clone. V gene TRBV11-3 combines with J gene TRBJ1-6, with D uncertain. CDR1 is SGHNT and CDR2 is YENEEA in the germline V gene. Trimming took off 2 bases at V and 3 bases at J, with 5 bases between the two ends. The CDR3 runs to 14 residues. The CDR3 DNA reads TGTGCCAGCAGCTTAAACAGCTATAATTCACCCCTCCACTTT. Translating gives CASSLNSYNSPLHF.

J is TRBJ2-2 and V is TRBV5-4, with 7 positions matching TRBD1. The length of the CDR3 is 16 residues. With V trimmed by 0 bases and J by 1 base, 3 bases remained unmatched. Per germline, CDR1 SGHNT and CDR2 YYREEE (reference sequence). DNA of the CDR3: TGTGCCAGCAGCTTGGCAGGGGGACGGAACACCGGGGAGCTGTTTTTT. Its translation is CASSLAGGRNTGELFF.

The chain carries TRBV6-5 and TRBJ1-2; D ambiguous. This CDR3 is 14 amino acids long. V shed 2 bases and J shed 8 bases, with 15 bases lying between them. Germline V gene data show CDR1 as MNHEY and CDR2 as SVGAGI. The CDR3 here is CASSYDNLIQGYTF. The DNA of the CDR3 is TGTGCCAGCAGTTACGACAACCTCATCCAAGGCTACACCTTC.

This chain's CDR3 is CASGFEMNTEAFF. DNA of the CDR3: TGTGCTAGTGGTTTTGAGATGAACACTGAAGCTTTCTTT. The rearrangement links TRBV12-5 to TRBJ1-1; D ambiguous. The CDR3 contains 13 residues. The V gene lost 3 bases and the J gene lost 0 bases, with 5 bases spanning the gap. Germline V CDR1 and CDR2: LGHNT, FRNRAP.

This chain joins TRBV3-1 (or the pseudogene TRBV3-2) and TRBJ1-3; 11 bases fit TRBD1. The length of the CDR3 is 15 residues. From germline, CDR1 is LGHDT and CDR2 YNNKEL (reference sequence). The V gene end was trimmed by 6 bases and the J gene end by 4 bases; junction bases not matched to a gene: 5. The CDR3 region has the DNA TGTGCCAGCAGTAGGGACAGGGGGAACGGAAACACCATATATTTT. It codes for CASSRDRGNGNTIYF.

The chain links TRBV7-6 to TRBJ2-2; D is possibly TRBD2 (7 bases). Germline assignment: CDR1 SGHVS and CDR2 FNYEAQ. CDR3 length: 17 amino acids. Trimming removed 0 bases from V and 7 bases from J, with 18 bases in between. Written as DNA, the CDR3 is TGTGCCAGCAGCTTAGCCCTAATAAGGGGGGGCCACGGGGAGCTGTTTTTT. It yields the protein CASSLALIRGGHGELFF. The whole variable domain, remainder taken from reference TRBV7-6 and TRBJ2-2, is GAGVSQSPRYKVTKRGQDVALRCDPISGHVSLYWYRQALGQGPEFLTYFNYEAQQDKSGLPNDRFSAERPEGSISTLTIQRTEQRDSAMYRCASSLALIRGGHGELFFGEGSRLTVL.

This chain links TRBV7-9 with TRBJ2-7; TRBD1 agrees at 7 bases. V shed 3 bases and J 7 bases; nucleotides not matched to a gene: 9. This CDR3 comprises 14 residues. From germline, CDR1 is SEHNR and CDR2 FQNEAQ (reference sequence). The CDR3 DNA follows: TGTGCCAGCAGCTTCCCGGGACAGACCTTGGAGCAGTACTTC. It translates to CASSFPGQTLEQYF.

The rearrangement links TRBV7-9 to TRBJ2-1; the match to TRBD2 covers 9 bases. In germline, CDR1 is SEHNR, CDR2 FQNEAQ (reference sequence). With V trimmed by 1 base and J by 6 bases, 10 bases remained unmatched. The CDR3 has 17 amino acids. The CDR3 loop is CASSLVAVAGVRNEQFF. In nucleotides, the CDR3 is TGTGCCAGCAGCTTAGTGGCCGTAGCGGGAGTTCGCAATGAGCAGTTCTTC.

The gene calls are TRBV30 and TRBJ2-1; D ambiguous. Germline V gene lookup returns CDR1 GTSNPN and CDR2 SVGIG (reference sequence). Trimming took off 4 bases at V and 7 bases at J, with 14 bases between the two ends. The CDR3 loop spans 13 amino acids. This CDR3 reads CAWTPGYGNEQFF. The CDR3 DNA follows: TGTGCCTGGACCCCCGGGTACGGGAATGAGCAGTTCTTC.

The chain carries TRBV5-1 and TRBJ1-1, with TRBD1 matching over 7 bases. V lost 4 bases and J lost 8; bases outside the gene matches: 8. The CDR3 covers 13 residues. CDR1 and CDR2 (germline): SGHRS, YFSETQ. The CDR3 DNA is TGCGCCAGCAGCCCGACAGGGAGCAGGGAAGCTTTCTTT. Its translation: CASSPTGSREAFF.

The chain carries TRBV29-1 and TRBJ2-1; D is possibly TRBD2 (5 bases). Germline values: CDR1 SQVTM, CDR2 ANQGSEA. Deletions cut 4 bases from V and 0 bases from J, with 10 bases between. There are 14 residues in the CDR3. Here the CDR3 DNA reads TGCAGCGTTGGGAGGTACCGCTCCTACAATGAGCAGTTCTTC. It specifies CSVGRYRSYNEQFF.

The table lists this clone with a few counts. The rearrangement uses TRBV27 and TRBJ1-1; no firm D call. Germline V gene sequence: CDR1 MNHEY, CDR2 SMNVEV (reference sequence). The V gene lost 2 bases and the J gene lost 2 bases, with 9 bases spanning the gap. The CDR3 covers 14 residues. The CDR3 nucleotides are TGTGCCAGCAGTTTAAGTGGGCCCAACACTGAAGCTTTCTTT. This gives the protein CASSLSGPNTEAFF.

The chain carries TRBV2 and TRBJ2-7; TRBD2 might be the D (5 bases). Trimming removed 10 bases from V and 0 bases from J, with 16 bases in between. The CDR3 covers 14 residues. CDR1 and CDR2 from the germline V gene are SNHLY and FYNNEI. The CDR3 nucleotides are TGTGCCACCGCGCCCGGGGAAAGCTCCTACGAGCAGTACTTC. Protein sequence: CATAPGESSYEQYF.